This T cell receptor beta chain was sequenced for a study of OX40 agonist ivuxolimab in advanced cancers. Across the whole study: Patients were dosed intravenously with ivuxolimab at 0.01 to 10 mg/kg every 2 weeks. One patient with hepatocellular carcinoma and two with cutaneous melanoma, three in all, had partial responses. Study findings and constraints: Also present in some nonresponders was a low level of normalized T-cell clonal expansion.

Sequencing used immunoSEQ multiplex PCR; TCRdb keeps in-frame clones, though not all of them. The data hold some 69,000 clones, with roughly 88% observed a single time. Note on this clone: The target antigen is unknown.

V lost 0 bases and J 7 bases, leaving 11 bases between the germline ends. CDR3 length equals 15 residues. Germline V lookup: CDR1 SGDLS, CDR2 YYNGEE. The sequence derives from an adult with an advanced solid tumor such as melanoma, head and neck, liver or kidney cancer. The genes are TRBV9 and TRBJ1-6; the D gene is possibly TRBD1 (5 bases). The sequencing here drew on CD4+ or CD8+ T cells sorted from blood, taken in a trial of the OX40 agonist ivuxolimab. This CDR3 reads CASSVGPGWNSPLHF. In DNA, the CDR3 is TGTGCCAGCAGCGTAGGACCAGGGTGGAATTCACCCCTCCACTTT.